Listed below are T cell receptor beta chains from one sample, sequenced in a study of cytomegalovirus exposure and HLA in healthy donors. The table came from immunoSEQ multiplex PCR; TCRdb's copy has only in-frame clones and leaves some out. The sample comprises 200,000 to 300,000 clones, around four fifths of which are singletons, and 0.45% to 0.5% rests with the top ten. Sequenced input: PBMCs. These receptors originate from a boy aged 5-17 years in good health and CMV-seronegative. The CDR3 runs from the conserved cysteine through the conserved F or W. A D gene is named only where the DNA matches it firmly. A row's size may be missing; if present it is once, few, many or a size class.

once	TRBV7-9	TRBJ2-2	TRBD1	CARTDRDRDNTGELFF	TGTGCCAGGACAGACCGGGACAGAGATAACACCGGGGAGCTGTTTTTT
.	TRBV2	TRBJ2-2	.	CASSEAGAGDTGELFF	TGTGCCAGCAGTGAAGCGGGGGCCGGTGACACCGGGGAGCTGTTTTTT
.	TRBV7-2	TRBJ2-1	TRBD2	CASSFGTTFGNEQFF	TGTGCCAGCAGCTTCGGGACTACTTTTGGGAATGAGCAGTTCTTC
.	TRBV16	TRBJ1-2	.	CASSLRTANYGYTF	TGTGCCAGCAGCCTCAGGACAGCTAACTATGGCTACACCTTC
.	TRBV5-1	TRBJ2-3	TRBD2	CASRPPGLAGTDTQYF	TGCGCCAGCAGACCGCCGGGACTAGCGGGCACAGATACGCAGTATTTT
.	TRBV9	TRBJ1-2	TRBD1	CASSPGQGGVYGYTF	TGTGCCAGCAGCCCGGGACAGGGGGGAGTCTATGGCTACACCTTC
.	TRBV11-3	TRBJ2-5	TRBD1	CASSFHRGIETQYF	TGTGCCAGCAGCTTCCACAGGGGGATTGAGACCCAGTACTTC
.	TRBV27	TRBJ1-6	.	CSSGSSYNSPLHF	TGTAGTTCGGGGAGCTCCTATAATTCACCCCTCCACTTT
.	TRBV7-9	TRBJ2-5	TRBD2	CATPGGPEETQYF	TGTGCCACACCGGGGGGGCCCGAAGAGACCCAGTACTTC
.	TRBV6-1	TRBJ1-1	.	CASSEYRGTEAFF	TGTGCCAGCAGTGAATACCGGGGCACTGAAGCTTTCTTT
.	TRBV7-9	TRBJ1-1	TRBD1	CASSHNRGDTEAFF	TGTGCCAGCAGCCATAACAGGGGAGACACTGAAGCTTTCTTT
.	TRBV7-2	TRBJ2-7	.	CASSLQGYEQYF	TGTGCCAGCAGCCTACAGGGCTACGAGCAGTACTTC
few	TRBV5-4	TRBJ1-1	.	CASSPPTGNTEAFF	TGTGCCAGCAGCCCACCGACAGGGAACACTGAAGCTTTCTTT
.	TRBV5-4	TRBJ2-1	.	CASSAGKDEQFF	TGTGCCAGCTCGGCGGGAAAGGATGAGCAGTTCTTC
.	TRBV27	TRBJ2-1	TRBD2	CASSPGGGLVQFF	TGTGCCAGCAGCCCCGGGGGGGGATTGGTGCAGTTCTTC
.	TRBV15	TRBJ2-1	.	CAASGGQGCLQFF	TGTGCCGCCAGCGGGGGACAGGGTTGCCTACAGTTCTTC
.	TRBV18	TRBJ1-2	.	CASSPGRQNYGYTF	TGTGCCAGCTCACCAGGCAGACAGAACTATGGCTACACCTTC
.	TRBV19	TRBJ2-7	TRBD1	CASSAYSGQGSNEQYF	TGTGCCAGTAGTGCCTATAGCGGACAGGGGAGTAACGAGCAGTACTTC
.	TRBV5-4	TRBJ1-4	TRBD1	CASSHPGQGSEKLFF	TGTGCCAGCAGCCATCCGGGACAGGGTTCTGAAAAACTGTTTTTT
.	TRBV11-2	TRBJ2-2	TRBD1	CASSLFPPGQGQSGELFF	TGTGCCAGCAGCCTATTCCCTCCGGGACAGGGACAATCCGGGGAGCTGTTTTTT
once	TRBV7-2	TRBJ2-7	TRBD2	CASSFYFGLAGYEQYF	TGTGCCAGCAGCTTTTATTTTGGACTAGCGGGTTACGAGCAGTACTTC
.	TRBV5-4	TRBJ1-2	.	CASSLLQGLKGYTF	TGTGCCAGCAGCTTGTTGCAGGGCTTGAAGGGCTACACCTTC
.	TRBV29-1	TRBJ1-1	.	CSVYSGNTEAFF	TGCAGCGTTTATTCAGGGAACACTGAAGCTTTCTTT
few	TRBV10-3	TRBJ2-1	TRBD1	CAIRRQGLGNEQFF	TGTGCCATCAGGAGACAGGGTCTGGGCAATGAGCAGTTCTTC
.	TRBV5-1	TRBJ2-7	TRBD2	CASSPPNFSGGDYEQYF	TGCGCCAGCAGCCCCCCAAATTTTAGCGGGGGAGACTACGAGCAGTACTTC
.	TRBV19	TRBJ1-4	.	CASSIPRREKLFF	TGTGCCAGTAGTATTCCCCGCCGGGAAAAACTGTTTTTT
.	TRBV2	TRBJ1-6	.	CASSEGHGGWEHSPLHF	TGTGCCAGCAGTGAAGGCCACGGGGGGTGGGAGCATTCACCCCTCCACTTT
.	TRBV11-1	TRBJ2-5	TRBD2	CASSSRLAGGGRETQYF	TGTGCCAGCAGCTCACGACTAGCGGGAGGGGGAAGGGAGACCCAGTACTTC
.	TRBV4-1	TRBJ1-2	.	CASSQVRGRGDGYTF	TGCGCCAGCAGCCAAGTGCGCGGTAGGGGCGACGGCTACACCTTC
.	TRBV6-6	TRBJ2-1	.	CASVGGGPPNEQFF	TGTGCCAGCGTAGGGGGGGGGCCTCCAAATGAGCAGTTCTTC
.	TRBV18	TRBJ2-6	TRBD1	CASSPGQSSGANVLTF	TGTGCCAGCTCACCGGGACAGAGCTCTGGGGCCAACGTCCTGACTTTC
.	TRBV19	TRBJ2-5	TRBD1	CASRETGGLETQYF	TGTGCCAGTAGAGAGACAGGGGGGTTAGAGACCCAGTACTTC